A selection of T cell receptor beta chains follows, all from one sample in a study of cytomegalovirus exposure and HLA in healthy donors. Here immunoSEQ multiplex PCR was the method, and the copy in TCRdb shows in-frame clones only, minus some. The table lists over 200,000 clones, roughly 83% of them singletons. Specimen: PBMCs. These receptors all stem from a woman aged 18-35 years in good health and CMV-seronegative. CDR3s include the opening cysteine and the closing phenylalanine or tryptophan. D genes are given only for firm matches. A row's size may be missing; if present it is once, few, many or a size class.

V gene: TRBV6-1; D gene: .; J gene: TRBJ1-2; clone size: few; CDR3 protein: CASSPRDIYGYTF; CDR3 DNA: TGTGCCAGCAGTCCTCGGGACATCTATGGCTACACCTTC
V gene: TRBV5-1; D gene: .; J gene: TRBJ2-7; clone size: .; CDR3 protein: CASSSDSAHYEQYF; CDR3 DNA: TGCGCCAGCAGTTCGGACAGTGCACACTACGAGCAGTACTTC
V gene: TRBV6-5; D gene: TRBD1; J gene: TRBJ1-2; clone size: .; CDR3 protein: CASSSGTGGRYGYTF; CDR3 DNA: TGTGCCAGCAGTTCTGGGACAGGGGGCCGCTATGGCTACACCTTC
V gene: TRBV6-6; D gene: .; J gene: TRBJ1-5; clone size: .; CDR3 protein: CASSYRPPQEPQHF; CDR3 DNA: TGTGCCAGCAGTTACCGCCCCCCACAGGAGCCCCAGCATTTT
V gene: TRBV13; D gene: TRBD1; J gene: TRBJ2-7; clone size: once; CDR3 protein: CASSSTGGYEQYF; CDR3 DNA: TGTGCCAGCAGCTCCACAGGGGGCTACGAGCAGTACTTC
V gene: TRBV5-1; D gene: .; J gene: TRBJ2-3; clone size: .; CDR3 protein: CASSLDGGGTDTQYF; CDR3 DNA: TGCGCCAGCAGCTTGGATGGGGGTGGGACAGATACGCAGTATTTT
V gene: TRBV27; D gene: .; J gene: TRBJ2-7; clone size: .; CDR3 protein: CASSLEGSGTYEQYF; CDR3 DNA: TGTGCCAGCAGCCTCGAGGGTAGCGGAACCTACGAGCAGTACTTC
V gene: TRBV2; D gene: .; J gene: TRBJ1-4; clone size: .; CDR3 protein: CASSGKGLGEKLFF; CDR3 DNA: TGTGCCAGCAGTGGTAAAGGGCTGGGAGAAAAACTGTTTTTT
V gene: TRBV4-2; D gene: .; J gene: TRBJ2-7; clone size: .; CDR3 protein: CASSQEEGYGEQYF; CDR3 DNA: TGTGCCAGCAGCCAAGAGGAGGGTTACGGCGAGCAGTACTTC
V gene: TRBV21-1; D gene: .; J gene: TRBJ1-4; clone size: .; CDR3 protein: CASSKAWDSLNEKLFF; CDR3 DNA: TGTGCCAGCAGCAAAGCCTGGGACAGCCTCAATGAAAAACTGTTTTTT
V gene: TRBV19; D gene: TRBD1; J gene: TRBJ1-5; clone size: .; CDR3 protein: CASSIGGQHNQPQHF; CDR3 DNA: TGTGCCAGTAGTATAGGGGGACAGCACAATCAGCCCCAGCATTTT
V gene: TRBV5-4; D gene: TRBD1; J gene: TRBJ1-2; clone size: .; CDR3 protein: CASSLRQGSYGYTF; CDR3 DNA: TGTGCCAGCAGCTTAAGACAGGGGTCCTATGGCTACACCTTC
V gene: TRBV27; D gene: .; J gene: TRBJ1-1; clone size: .; CDR3 protein: CASSLSPGIGTEAFF; CDR3 DNA: TGTGCCAGCAGTTTAAGTCCGGGAATCGGCACTGAAGCTTTCTTT
V gene: TRBV29-1; D gene: TRBD1; J gene: TRBJ2-1; clone size: .; CDR3 protein: CSAAGTGQIGNEQFF; CDR3 DNA: TGCAGCGCTGCCGGGACAGGGCAGATCGGCAATGAGCAGTTCTTC
V gene: TRBV7-6; D gene: .; J gene: TRBJ1-1; clone size: .; CDR3 protein: CASSLVNTEAFF; CDR3 DNA: TGTGCCAGCAGCTTAGTGAACACTGAAGCTTTCTTT
V gene: TRBV2; D gene: TRBD2; J gene: TRBJ2-1; clone size: .; CDR3 protein: CASSPGTNLLMFF; CDR3 DNA: TGTGCCAGCAGTCCCGGGACTAACCTCCTTATGTTCTTC
V gene: TRBV29-1; D gene: .; J gene: TRBJ2-5; clone size: .; CDR3 protein: CSLRPGAGASETQYF; CDR3 DNA: TGCAGCTTAAGACCGGGGGCCGGAGCTTCGGAGACCCAGTACTTC
V gene: TRBV5-1; D gene: .; J gene: TRBJ1-1; clone size: few; CDR3 protein: CASSRTGAATNTEAFF; CDR3 DNA: TGCGCCAGCAGCCGGACGGGGGCGGCAACGAACACTGAAGCTTTCTTT
V gene: TRBV2; D gene: .; J gene: TRBJ2-3; clone size: .; CDR3 protein: CASSEGDADTQYF; CDR3 DNA: TGTGCCAGCAGTGAGGGGGACGCAGATACGCAGTATTTT
V gene: TRBV29-1; D gene: .; J gene: TRBJ2-5; clone size: .; CDR3 protein: CSVGSHGRLKETQYF; CDR3 DNA: TGCAGCGTTGGATCCCATGGACGGCTTAAAGAGACCCAGTACTTC
V gene: TRBV4-1; D gene: .; J gene: TRBJ1-1; clone size: .; CDR3 protein: CASSPPLDRRMNTEAFF; CDR3 DNA: TGCGCCAGCAGCCCTCCCCTTGACAGGAGGATGAACACTGAAGCTTTCTTT
V gene: TRBV2; D gene: .; J gene: TRBJ1-2; clone size: once; CDR3 protein: CASTIAGGYTF; CDR3 DNA: TGTGCCAGCACGATTGCGGGCGGCTACACCTTC
V gene: TRBV2; D gene: TRBD1; J gene: TRBJ1-4; clone size: .; CDR3 protein: CATESPGQDNEKLFF; CDR3 DNA: TGTGCCACCGAAAGCCCGGGACAGGACAATGAAAAACTGTTTTTT
V gene: TRBV30; D gene: .; J gene: TRBJ1-2; clone size: .; CDR3 protein: CAWSADGRGAYGYTF; CDR3 DNA: TGTGCCTGGAGTGCAGACGGACGGGGGGCCTATGGCTACACCTTC
V gene: TRBV18; D gene: TRBD1; J gene: TRBJ1-5; clone size: .; CDR3 protein: CASSNQGDQPQHF; CDR3 DNA: TGTGCCAGCTCAAACCAGGGGGACCAGCCCCAGCATTTT
V gene: TRBV5-6; D gene: .; J gene: TRBJ1-1; clone size: .; CDR3 protein: CASSSVGRNTEAFF; CDR3 DNA: TGTGCCAGCAGCTCGGTCGGTCGGAACACTGAAGCTTTCTTT
V gene: TRBV18; D gene: .; J gene: TRBJ1-1; clone size: .; CDR3 protein: CASSPNRENTEAFF; CDR3 DNA: TGTGCCAGCTCACCAAACAGGGAGAACACTGAAGCTTTCTTT
V gene: TRBV11-2; D gene: .; J gene: TRBJ2-7; clone size: .; CDR3 protein: CASRPLARIAYEQYF; CDR3 DNA: TGTGCCAGCAGACCCCTGGCCAGGATCGCCTACGAGCAGTACTTC
V gene: TRBV5-1; D gene: TRBD1; J gene: TRBJ2-1; clone size: .; CDR3 protein: CASSLSGQGGVEQFF; CDR3 DNA: TGCGCCAGCAGCTTGAGCGGACAGGGAGGCGTTGAGCAGTTCTTC
V gene: TRBV7-8; D gene: TRBD2; J gene: TRBJ2-5; clone size: .; CDR3 protein: CASSLQLAVRETQYF; CDR3 DNA: TGTGCCAGCAGCCTGCAACTAGCGGTACGAGAGACCCAGTACTTC
V gene: TRBV5-6; D gene: .; J gene: TRBJ2-5; clone size: once; CDR3 protein: CASSLGLGGMTQYF; CDR3 DNA: TGTGCCAGCAGCTTGGGACTAGGAGGCATGACCCAGTACTTC
V gene: TRBV2; D gene: .; J gene: TRBJ2-3; clone size: .; CDR3 protein: CAARGAPSTDTQYF; CDR3 DNA: TGTGCCGCCCGGGGGGCCCCTAGCACAGATACGCAGTATTTT
V gene: TRBV5-6; D gene: TRBD2; J gene: TRBJ2-6; clone size: few; CDR3 protein: CASSLDRGGSGANVLTF; CDR3 DNA: TGTGCCAGCAGCTTGGACCGGGGGGGCTCTGGGGCCAACGTCCTGACTTTC
V gene: TRBV2; D gene: TRBD2; J gene: TRBJ2-2; clone size: .; CDR3 protein: CASRMRGALTGELFF; CDR3 DNA: TGTGCCAGCAGGATGCGGGGGGCGCTGACCGGGGAGCTGTTTTTT
V gene: TRBV29-1; D gene: .; J gene: TRBJ2-1; clone size: .; CDR3 protein: CSVEAQGNEQFF; CDR3 DNA: TGCAGCGTTGAAGCGCAGGGCAATGAGCAGTTCTTC
V gene: TRBV29-1; D gene: .; J gene: TRBJ2-7; clone size: once; CDR3 protein: CSVTPQGLDEQYF; CDR3 DNA: TGCAGCGTTACCCCCCAGGGGCTCGACGAGCAGTACTTC
V gene: TRBV7-3; D gene: .; J gene: TRBJ2-7; clone size: .; CDR3 protein: CASSLFPGASYEQYF; CDR3 DNA: TGTGCCAGCAGCCTTTTCCCCGGGGCCTCCTACGAGCAGTACTTC
V gene: TRBV25-1; D gene: TRBD1; J gene: TRBJ1-6; clone size: .; CDR3 protein: CASRTGSGSPLHF; CDR3 DNA: TGTGCCAGCAGGACAGGGTCGGGGTCACCCCTCCACTTT
V gene: TRBV6-5; D gene: .; J gene: TRBJ1-3; clone size: .; CDR3 protein: CASRAAARSGNTIYF; CDR3 DNA: TGTGCCAGCAGAGCTGCAGCACGCTCTGGAAACACCATATATTTT
V gene: TRBV9; D gene: .; J gene: TRBJ2-7; clone size: .; CDR3 protein: CASSPRVSSYEQYF; CDR3 DNA: TGTGCCAGCAGCCCCCGAGTGAGCTCCTACGAGCAGTACTTC
V gene: TRBV6-5; D gene: TRBD1; J gene: TRBJ2-7; clone size: once; CDR3 protein: CASSSGQGANYEQYF; CDR3 DNA: TGTGCCAGCAGTTCCGGACAGGGGGCGAACTACGAGCAGTACTTC
V gene: TRBV18; D gene: TRBD1; J gene: TRBJ1-2; clone size: .; CDR3 protein: CASSPDGTGSVYGYTF; CDR3 DNA: TGTGCCAGCTCCCCAGACGGGACAGGGAGTGTCTATGGCTACACCTTC
V gene: TRBV2; D gene: TRBD1; J gene: TRBJ1-4; clone size: .; CDR3 protein: CASREGQIEKLFF; CDR3 DNA: TGTGCCAGCAGAGAGGGACAGATCGAAAAACTGTTTTTT